Below are 17 T cell receptor beta chains sequenced from a single sample in a study of graft-versus-host responses after intestinal transplantation. Clones were read by immunoSEQ multiplex PCR, and TCRdb kept only the in-frame ones, dropping some. The top ten clones hold around 7% of a sample with tens of thousands of clones, roughly 92% of them seen once. Specimen: bone marrow, collected less than 750 days after intestinal transplantation. The source of these receptors is a human patient who received an intestinal transplant, so some T cells may come from the graft donor.

The rearrangement links TRBV28 to TRBJ2-2, with 7 bases that match TRBD2. The CDR3 length is 15 residues. The germline CDR1 and CDR2 sequences are MDHEN and SYDVKM. Losses at the gene ends were 6 bases for V and 1 base for J; bases not matched to a gene: 5. CDR3 amino acids: CASSGSGWNTGELFF. CDR3 coding DNA: TGTGCCAGCAGCGGTAGCGGGTGGAACACCGGGGAGCTGTTTTTT. Complete variable domain (other parts from reference TRBV28 and TRBJ2-2): DVKVTQSSRYLVKRTGEKVFLECVQDMDHENMFWYRQDPGLGLRLIYFSYDVKMKEKGDIPEGYSVSREKKERFSLILESASTNQTSMYLCASSGSGWNTGELFFGEGSRLTVL.

The chain recombines TRBV9 with TRBJ2-3; 9 bases are shared with TRBD2. The CDR3 is made up of 15 amino acids. Trimming removed 2 bases from V and 2 bases from J; junction bases left unmatched: 3. CDR1 and CDR2 from the germline V gene are SGDLS and YYNGEE. Here the CDR3 DNA reads TGTGCCAGCAGCGTGACTAGCGGCCCCACAGATACGCAGTATTTT. The encoded protein is CASSVTSGPTDTQYF.

The rearrangement joins TRBV19 to TRBJ1-6; no reliable D call. In germline, CDR1 is LNHDA, CDR2 SQIVND (reference sequence). The CDR3 length is 12 residues. V was shortened by 6 bases and J by 7 bases, with 7 bases between the two germline ends. CDR3 nucleotide sequence: TGTGCCAGTAGGGTCAGCAATTCACCCCTCCACTTT. Protein sequence: CASRVSNSPLHF.

The J gene is TRBJ2-3, the V gene TRBV29-1; D may be TRBD2 (5 bases). Germline-derived CDR1 and CDR2 are SQVTM and ANQGSEA. The CDR3 is made up of 15 amino acids. Trimming left V 1 base short and J 6 bases short, with 17 bases between. The CDR3 loop is CSVEGAQREFDTQYF. As DNA, the CDR3 is TGCAGCGTTGAAGGGGCCCAAAGGGAGTTCGATACGCAGTATTTT.

The rearrangement links TRBV11-2 to TRBJ2-5, with 13 bases identical to TRBD2. The CDR3 extends over 17 amino acids. V lost 1 base to trimming and J lost 4 bases; unmatched junction nucleotides: 6. CDR1 is SGHAT, CDR2 FQNNGV, per germline. CDR3 sequence (DNA): TGTGCCAGCAGCTTAGGAACTAGCGGGGGGGCGATAGAGACCCAGTACTTC. It translates to CASSLGTSGGAIETQYF.

This sequence joins TRBV9 and TRBJ2-3, with D perhaps matching TRBD1 or TRBD2 (6 bases each). There are 18 residues in the CDR3. The germline gives CDR1 SGDLS, CDR2 YYNGEE. V was cut by 0 bases and J by 2 bases, with 19 bases left in between. CDR3 in DNA: TGTGCCAGCAGCGTAGACCGAACGGGGGCTACTCCCACAGATACGCAGTATTTT. Translation: CASSVDRTGATPTDTQYF.

V usage is TRBV10-3 and J usage is TRBJ1-1; no clear D gene. The CDR3 sequence is 12 residues long. The germline V and J ends were trimmed by 3 bases and 3 bases, with 5 bases remaining between them. The germline gives CDR1 ENHRY, CDR2 SYGVKD. The DNA of the CDR3 is TGTGCCATCAGTGACAGTTACACTGAAGCTTTCTTT. It is translated as CAISDSYTEAFF.

This chain joins TRBV7-2 and TRBJ2-5; tentative D call: TRBD2 (7 bases). The V end lost 1 base, the J end lost 1 base, and 10 bases lay between the germline ends. There are 15 residues in the CDR3. Per the germline V gene, CDR1 is SGHTA and CDR2 is FQGNSA. CDR3 residues: CASSLGGGLQETQYF. The CDR3 DNA is TGTGCCAGCAGCTTAGGGGGGGGGCTCCAAGAGACCCAGTACTTC.

The chain has TRBV6-5 and TRBJ1-1, with 8 bases aligning to TRBD1. The CDR3 is made up of 14 amino acids. The V gene's germline CDR1 is MNHEY and CDR2 SVGAGI. J lost 1 base, V lost 8 bases, and 6 bases had no gene match. The CDR3: CASSQGAPNTEAFF. The CDR3 DNA reads as TGTGCCAGCTCTCAGGGGGCCCCGAACACTGAAGCTTTCTTT.

This chain joins TRBV6-5 and TRBJ1-6; D may be TRBD1 (5 bases). Germline values: CDR1 MNHEY, CDR2 SVGAGI. The V gene lost 2 bases and the J gene lost 8 bases, with 10 bases spanning the gap. The CDR3 extends over 14 amino acids. The CDR3 DNA reads as TGTGCCAGCAGTTACGTAGGGGCGGATTCACCCCTCCACTTT. Translated, it gives CASSYVGADSPLHF.

The chain couples TRBV2 to TRBJ1-2, with D unclear. Germline V CDR1 and CDR2: SNHLY, FYNNEI. The CDR3 has 12 amino acids. Trimming took 11 bases from V and 5 from J, leaving 15 bases between them. CDR3 protein: CADMGMEYGYTF. In nucleotides, the CDR3 is TGTGCCGACATGGGTATGGAATATGGCTACACCTTC.

This chain uses TRBV4-2 with TRBJ1-5; maybe TRBD1 (6 bases). Trimming removed 6 bases at V and 3 bases at J, with 15 bases between. This CDR3 contains 15 residues. CDR1 is LGHNA and CDR2 is YNFKEQ in the germline V gene. CDR3 nucleotides: TGTGCCAGCAGTGTACAGGGAGGGTTCAATCAGCCCCAGCATTTT. Translating it yields CASSVQGGFNQPQHF.

V usage is TRBV12-5 and J usage is TRBJ2-3; no firm D call. Trimming took off 5 bases at V and 3 bases at J, with 6 bases between the two ends. CDR1 is LGHNT, CDR2 FRNRAP, per germline. There are 12 residues in the CDR3. Here the CDR3 reads CASGPRTDTQYF. The CDR3 DNA reads as TGTGCTAGTGGTCCCCGTACAGATACGCAGTATTTT.

The gene calls are TRBV28 and TRBJ2-1; no definite D call. Germline V gene data show CDR1 as MDHEN and CDR2 as SYDVKM. The CDR3 sequence is 12 residues long. Trimming removed 6 bases at V and 10 bases at J, with 13 bases between. The CDR3 region is CASSIRLSEQFF. The CDR3 coding sequence is TGTGCCAGCAGCATCCGTCTTAGCGAGCAGTTCTTC. The full variable domain, in which reference TRBV28 and TRBJ2-1 provide the parts outside the CDR3, is DVKVTQSSRYLVKRTGEKVFLECVQDMDHENMFWYRQDPGLGLRLIYFSYDVKMKEKGDIPEGYSVSREKKERFSLILESASTNQTSMYLCASSIRLSEQFFGPGTRLTVL.

A remark on this clone: One end of the junction varies from germline; a read error may be responsible. The CDR3 is CSVKVLGQGTQYF. CDR3 coding DNA: TGCAGCGTTAAAGTACTAGGTCAAGGGACCCAGTACTTC. The chain has TRBV29-1 and TRBJ2-5; D might be TRBD2 (5 bases). This CDR3 has 13 amino acids. Per germline, CDR1 SQVTM and CDR2 ANQGSEA.

The chain uses TRBV4-1 and TRBJ2-5, with TRBD2 matching over 9 bases. Per the germline V gene, CDR1 is MGHRA and CDR2 is YSYEKL. The CDR3 runs 15 residues. The junction had 1 base not matched to a gene; V was cut back by 1 base and J by 1 base. For the CDR3, the DNA is TGCGCCAGCAGCCAAGTAGCGGGAGCCCAAGAGACCCAGTACTTC. Translation: CASSQVAGAQETQYF.

This chain uses TRBV20-1 with TRBJ2-1; 11 nucleotides agree with TRBD2. This CDR3 comprises 11 residues. V trimming: 4 bases; J trimming: 12 bases; junction bases outside the gene matches: 2. Germline lookup yields CDR1 DFQATT and CDR2 SNEGSKA (reference sequence). The CDR3 loop is CSAILAGGQFF. Here the CDR3 DNA reads TGCAGTGCTATTCTAGCGGGAGGGCAGTTCTTC.